This T cell receptor beta chain derives from a study of T cell responses to AZD1222 COVID-19 vaccine. Broader study findings: It should be noted that donors were predominantly white British and more often female, and clonal diversity was possibly underestimated. Increases in Spike-specific TCR breadth and depth were seen after two AZD1222 doses.

Remarks on this clone: Its specificity is not known.

The germline V and J ends were trimmed by 1 base and 5 bases, with 17 bases remaining between them. The CDR3 contains 16 residues. Germline CDR1 is LGHNT and CDR2 is FRNRAP. Data came from immunoSEQ multiplex PCR; TCRdb stores just in-frame clones and leaves some out. Among roughly 140,000 clones listed, 90% were seen once. The chain is built from TRBV12-5 and TRBJ1-1, with a tentative D call TRBD1 (5 bases). This sample comprised peripheral blood, obtained 28 days after the second AZD1222 dose. This TCR derives from an adult who received the AZD1222 COVID-19 vaccine. The CDR3 nucleotides are TGTGCTAGTGGTTTGGACACAGCAGGGTGGGGAACTGAAGCTTTCTTT. Protein: CASGLDTAGWGTEAFF.